The next 9 T cell receptor beta chains were all read from a single sample in a study of cytomegalovirus exposure and HLA in healthy donors. Amplification used 60 Vbeta primers and 13 Jbeta primers. Assay used: immunoSEQ multiplex PCR; TCRdb lists only in-frame clones, some missing. Of 90,000 or so clones detected, about 76% appear once; the ten largest clones hold 10%. The sequenced sample consisted of PBMCs. These receptors were obtained from a man aged 25-45 years in good health and CMV-seropositive.

The chain is built from TRBV2 and TRBJ1-3, with D hard to call. Between the trimmed V and J ends, which lost 6 bases and 0 bases, there was a span of 9 bases. The CDR3 extends over 14 amino acids. The germline gives CDR1 SNHLY, CDR2 FYNNEI. The CDR3, as DNA: TGTGCCAGCAGGCCGGGTTTCTCTGGAAACACCATATATTTT. This encodes CASRPGFSGNTIYF.

V is TRBV18 and J is TRBJ1-4; no clear D gene. Germline V gene data show CDR1 as KGHSH and CDR2 as LQKENI. The CDR3 has 16 residues. V lost 3 bases and J 1 base, leaving 12 bases between the germline ends. CDR3 sequence (DNA): TGTGCCAGCTCACCCTCCCAGGTGGGAACTAATGAAAAACTGTTTTTT. Translated: CASSPSQVGTNEKLFF.

This chain connects TRBV5-4 to TRBJ1-2; 7 positions agree with TRBD1. Germline CDR1 reads SGHNT; CDR2 reads YYREEE (reference sequence). The ends lost 4 bases at V and 6 bases at J; junction bases unmatched: 3. This CDR3 has 12 amino acids. CDR3 region: CASSGTVDGYTF. The CDR3 nucleotides are TGTGCCAGCAGCGGGACAGTGGATGGCTACACCTTC.

This clone was detected once. V usage is TRBV6-6 and J usage is TRBJ1-2, with D possibly being TRBD1 (5 bases). V was shortened by 8 bases and J by 5 bases, with 21 bases between the two germline ends. The CDR3 is 15 amino acids. Germline-derived CDR1 and CDR2 are MNHNY and SVGAGI (reference sequence). The CDR3 is CASDSVGDYGYGYTF. The CDR3 DNA reads as TGTGCCAGCGATTCTGTCGGGGACTATGGATATGGCTACACCTTC.

The CDR3 sequence is CASSLTPGVLDYTF. Here the CDR3 DNA reads TGTGCCAGCAGTCTTACTCCAGGGGTATTAGACTACACCTTC. The chain combines TRBV7-3 with TRBJ1-2, with a tentative D call TRBD1 (6 bases). This CDR3 comprises 14 residues. Germline assignment: CDR1 SGHTA and CDR2 FQGTGA. V was shortened by 6 bases and J by 10 bases, with 21 bases between the two germline ends.

V usage is TRBV6-6 and J usage is TRBJ2-7; D remains ambiguous. V was shortened by 6 bases and J by 1 base, with 10 bases between the two germline ends. The CDR3 runs to 13 residues. The germline CDR1 and CDR2 sequences are MNHNY and SVGAGI (reference sequence). CDR3 protein: CASSRESSYEQYF. CDR3 sequence (DNA): TGTGCCAGCAGCCGAGAGAGTTCCTACGAGCAGTACTTC.

This clone was detected only a few times. The same CDR3 can be traced to other DNA sequences in this sample. V and J are TRBV6-5 and TRBJ1-1, with D possibly matching TRBD1 (6 bases). Germline CDR1 reads MNHEY; CDR2 reads SVGAGI. V was pared by 5 bases and J by 1 base, with 11 bases between. CDR3 length equals 14 residues. The CDR3 region is CASSSDRRNTEAFF. The CDR3 region has the DNA TGTGCCAGCAGTAGCGACAGGAGGAACACTGAAGCTTTCTTT.

This chain links TRBV19 with TRBJ2-2; 10 bases are a match to TRBD1. Germline-derived CDR1 and CDR2 are LNHDA and SQIVND (reference sequence). The V and J ends lost 6 bases and 4 bases, in that order; junction bases with no gene match: 8. The CDR3 runs 16 residues. The CDR3 sequence is CASRGQGTGFTGELFF. CDR3 DNA: TGTGCCAGTAGGGGACAGGGGACCGGCTTCACCGGGGAGCTGTTTTTT.

This chain joins TRBV2 and TRBJ2-1; D may be TRBD2 (7 bases). Trimming removed 6 bases from V and 4 bases from J, with 16 bases in between. Germline V gene sequence: CDR1 SNHLY, CDR2 FYNNEI. This CDR3 has 15 amino acids. The CDR3 reads CASRGGVGQYNEQFF. The CDR3 DNA reads as TGTGCCAGCAGGGGGGGGGTTGGACAGTACAATGAGCAGTTCTTC. Supplemented by reference TRBV2 and TRBJ2-1, the full variable domain reads EPEVTQTPSHQVTQMGQEVILRCVPISNHLYFYWYRQILGQKVEFLVSFYNNEISEKSEIFDDQFSVERPDGSNFTLKIRSTKLEDSAMYFCASRGGVGQYNEQFFGPGTRLTVL.